This T cell receptor beta chain came from a study of cytomegalovirus exposure and HLA in healthy donors. The method was immunoSEQ multiplex PCR; TCRdb's version includes in-frame clones alone and lacks a portion of them. The repertoire holds some 87,000 clones, with approximately 96% as singletons. The roughly 120-subject validation cohort, separate from the approximately 670-subject first cohort, included the donors. V lost 7 bases, J lost 7 bases, and 25 bases lay in between. CDR3 length: 16 amino acids. Germline CDR1 is MNHEY and CDR2 is SMNVEV (reference sequence). Study results and limitations: Three CMV-associated chains proved CMV antigen-specific in vitro. Rare TCR sequences predominated, though certain public TCRs were found in many donors.

On this clone: Its antigen remains unidentified.

This chain connects TRBV27 to TRBJ1-2, with D maybe TRBD1 (6 bases). The source material was PBMCs. The TCR sequence derives from a woman between 18 and 29 years old in good health and CMV-seronegative. The CDR3 spells CASTTNPAGGAFGYTF. The CDR3 coding sequence is TGTGCCAGCACCACGAACCCCGCGGGGGGGGCGTTTGGCTACACCTTC.